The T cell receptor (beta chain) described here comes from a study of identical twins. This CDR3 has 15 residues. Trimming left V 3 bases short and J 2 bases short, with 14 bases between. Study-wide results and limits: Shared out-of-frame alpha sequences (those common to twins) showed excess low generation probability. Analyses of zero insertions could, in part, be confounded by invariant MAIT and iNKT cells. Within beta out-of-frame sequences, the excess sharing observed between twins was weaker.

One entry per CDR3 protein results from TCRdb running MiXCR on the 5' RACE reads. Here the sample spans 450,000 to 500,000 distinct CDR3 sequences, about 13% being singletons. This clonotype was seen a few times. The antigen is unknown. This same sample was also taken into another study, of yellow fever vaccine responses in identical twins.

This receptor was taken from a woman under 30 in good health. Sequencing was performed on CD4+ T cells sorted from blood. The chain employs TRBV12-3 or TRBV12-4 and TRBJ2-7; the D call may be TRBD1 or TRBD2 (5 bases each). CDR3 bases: TGTGCCAGCAGTTTTTTCCAGAGAGGGGCCTACGAGCAGTACTTC. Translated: CASSFFQRGAYEQYF.